This record concerns one T cell receptor (beta chain) sequence. Its target is not known. Primers: 60 Vbeta forward and 13 Jbeta reverse. Clones were read by immunoSEQ multiplex PCR, and TCRdb kept only the in-frame ones, dropping some. The table lists around 200,000 clones, roughly 78% of them singletons. The data belong to a study of cytomegalovirus exposure and HLA in healthy donors. Regarding the study as a whole: Published work reported that the classifier diagnosed cytomegalovirus status with high specificity and sensitivity. An analysis done earlier found most TCR beta V segments productive about 87% or about 30% of the time.

Germline CDR1 is GTSNPN and CDR2 is SVGIG (reference sequence). V was trimmed by 2 bases and J by 0 bases, leaving 8 bases between them. The CDR3 is 13 amino acids. V gene TRBV30 combines with J gene TRBJ2-7; weak D call: TRBD2 (5 bases). The receptor was derived from a boy under 18 in good health and CMV-seronegative. Input material: PBMCs. The CDR3 protein is CAWSSGSSYEQYF. The DNA of the CDR3 is TGTGCCTGGAGTAGCGGAAGCTCCTACGAGCAGTACTTC.